This entry lists 23 T cell receptor beta chains sequenced from one sample in a study of T cells in women clearing cervical HPV infection. TCRdb's copy holds only in-frame clones and misses some; the assay was immunoSEQ multiplex PCR. The table for this sample gives roughly 31,000 clones. Sequences were obtained from blood buffy coat. These receptor sequences come from a woman aged 18 to 75 with a cervical HPV16 infection that either progressed to CIN3+ or cleared (not recorded which).

Partial CDR3 DNA: TGTGCCAGCAGGGGCTACAGGGGGCGCGACACCGGGGAG. Amino acid sequence: CASRGYRGRDTGE. The whole CDR3 protein reads CASRGYRGRDTGELFF. This chain connects TRBV7-8 to TRBJ2-2; 9 bases are shared with TRBD1. The read ends 3 residues shy of where the CDR3 ends; the end is completed using the germline J gene. Trimming cost V 6 bases and J 3 bases; bases outside gene matches: 8. The CDR3 spans 16 residues. Germline assignment: CDR1 SGHVS and CDR2 FQNEAQ.

Notes on this clone: Read data end 3 residues before the CDR3 end; the end is taken from the germline J gene. The gene calls are TRBV30 and TRBJ2-1; TRBD2 might be the D (6 bases). The V gene's germline CDR1 is GTSNPN and CDR2 SVGIG (reference sequence). Trimming took off 4 bases at V and 9 bases at J, with 10 bases between the two ends. The CDR3 sequence is 11 residues long. CDR3 bases read: TGTGCCTGGAAAAGGGGAGGTGAG. It yields the protein CAWKRGGE. The full CDR3 protein is CAWKRGGEQFF.

On this clone itself: The read finishes 3 residues shy of the CDR3 end, and the germline J gene is used to complete it. The rearrangement uses TRBV7-2 and TRBJ1-4; 7 nucleotides agree with TRBD1. Germline V CDR1 and CDR2: SGHTA, FQGNSA. The CDR3 totals 15 residues. J lost 3 bases, V lost 5 bases, and 6 bases had no gene match. CDR3 residues: CASSTTGTANEKLFF. The sequenced part of the CDR3 DNA is TGTGCCAGCAGCACAACCGGGACAGCTAATGAAAAA.

Details on this clone: The read is 3 residues too short to cover the CDR3 end, so that end is filled in from the germline J gene. The genes are TRBV18 and TRBJ1-2; perhaps TRBD1 as D (6 bases). CDR3 length: 17 amino acids. CDR1 and CDR2 (germline): KGHSH, LQKENI. This CDR3 reads CASSPPGTSGGLYDYTF. CDR3 DNA, as far as it was read: TGTGCCAGCTCACCACCGGGGACTAGCGGGGGCCTCTACGAC.

As concerns this clone: The read ends 3 residues early relative to the CDR3; the germline J gene fills the gap. The chain couples TRBV2 to TRBJ1-2, with 10 bases that match TRBD1. The CDR3 is 14 residues long. Germline lookup yields CDR1 SNHLY and CDR2 FYNNEI. V lost 7 bases, J lost 2 bases, and 4 bases stayed unmatched. CDR3 DNA (partial): TGTGCCAGCAACAGACAGGGGGCCAACTATGGC. It specifies CASNRQGANYG. The complete CDR3 protein is CASNRQGANYGYTF.

With respect to this clone: Read sequence stops 3 residues before the CDR3 end, and the germline J gene provides the missing end. The rearrangement links TRBV19 to TRBJ2-5; tentatively, D is TRBD1 (5 bases). CDR1 is LNHDA, CDR2 SQIVND, per germline (reference sequence). Trimming removed 4 bases at V and 4 bases at J, with 10 bases between. The CDR3 length is 13 residues. The CDR3 sequence is CASSRQLLETQYF. The DNA read from the CDR3 is TGTGCCAGTAGTAGACAGCTATTAGAGACC.

On this clone itself: Coverage ceases 3 residues before the CDR3 finishes, and the germline J gene fills in the end. V usage is TRBV6-2 or TRBV6-3 and J usage is TRBJ1-2; TRBD1 matches 9 bases. CDR1 is MNHEY, CDR2 SVGEGT, per germline. The CDR3 has 16 residues. V lost 7 bases to trimming and J lost 6 bases; unmatched junction nucleotides: 15. The DNA read from the CDR3 is TGTGCCAGCACGCCGGGACAGGGACCCCATCGCGATGGC. This encodes CASTPGQGPHRDG. The entire CDR3 protein reads CASTPGQGPHRDGYTF.

As regards this clone: The CDR3 end lies 3 residues beyond the end of the read and is filled in from the germline J gene. J is TRBJ2-2 and V is TRBV10-2; TRBD2 agrees at 10 bases. Unmatched junction bases numbered 5, after V lost 11 bases and J lost 2 bases. This CDR3 has 14 amino acids. CDR1 WSHSY and CDR2 SAAADI come from the germline V gene. The CDR3 protein is CACRTSGNTGELFF. The part of the CDR3 DNA that was read is TGCGCCTGCCGGACTAGCGGCAACACCGGGGAG.

On this clone: The sequence runs out 3 residues before the end of the CDR3; the remainder is reconstructed from the germline J gene. This rearrangement joins TRBV5-1 to TRBJ2-2; D is perhaps TRBD1 (6 bases). Per germline, CDR1 SGHRS and CDR2 YFSETQ. The CDR3 consists of 15 residues. This CDR3 is CASRKAGATNEKLFF. CDR3 bases read: TGCGCCAGCAGAAAAGCAGGGGCAACTAATGAAAAG.

Notes on this clone: The CDR3 goes on 3 residues after the read ends, and that part is filled in from the germline J gene. The rearrangement links TRBV7-2 to TRBJ1-2; 7 positions match TRBD1. V was pared by 5 bases and J by 4 bases, with 7 bases of the junction left unmatched. Germline V CDR1 and CDR2: SGHTA, FQGNSA. This CDR3 comprises 14 residues. The CDR3 sequence: CASSNRDRIYGYTF. The CDR3 bases that were read are TGTGCCAGCAGCAATAGGGACAGAATCTATGGC.

About this clone: Relative to the germline gene, one junction end is altered; a read error may explain this. The CDR3 is CASSLSSGYQETQYF. The CDR3 bases that were read are TGTGCTAGCAGCTTGTCTAGCGGGTACCAAGAGACC. The chain joins TRBV7-7 to TRBJ2-5; 8 nucleotides match TRBD2. Coverage ceases 3 residues before the CDR3 finishes, and the germline J gene fills in the end. This CDR3 has 15 amino acids. Germline CDR1 reads SSHAT; CDR2 reads FNYEAQ (reference sequence).

Comments on this clone: The observed sequence ends 3 residues before the CDR3 terminus, with the missing tail filled in from the germline J gene. V is TRBV19 and J is TRBJ2-1; 11 bases agree with TRBD2. The CDR3 is made up of 14 amino acids. CDR1 is LNHDA, CDR2 SQIVND, per germline (reference sequence). The J segment lost 6 bases and the V segment lost 6 bases, leaving 4 bases of the junction unmatched. CDR3 bases read: TGTGCCAGTAGCGTAGCGGGAGGGGTCAATGAG. Its protein product is CASSVAGGVNE. From start to end, the CDR3 is CASSVAGGVNEQFF.

As to this clone: The CDR3 end falls 3 residues outside the read, so it is completed with the germline J gene. This chain uses TRBV5-1 with TRBJ1-1; a weak D match, TRBD1 (6 bases). Germline CDR1 reads SGHRS; CDR2 reads YFSETQ. This CDR3 is built from 14 residues. This CDR3 reads CASSRGGPFAEAFF. CDR3 DNA (partial): TGCGCCAGCAGCCGGGGGGGGCCGTTTGCCGAA.

With respect to this clone: The CDR3 end lies 3 residues beyond the end of the read and is filled in from the germline J gene. This rearrangement joins TRBV20-1 to TRBJ1-3; a weak D match, TRBD1 (6 bases). The CDR3 runs 13 residues. V lost 5 bases to trimming and J lost 8 bases, with 16 bases between them. Germline values: CDR1 DFQATT, CDR2 SNEGSKA (reference sequence). The CDR3 spells CSASQGSQHTIYF. CDR3 bases read: TGCAGTGCTTCACAGGGTAGCCAGCACACC.

For this clone: The read falls 3 residues short of the CDR3 end, and the missing part is taken from the germline J gene. The chain employs TRBV13 and TRBJ1-2; 9 bases are shared with TRBD1. CDR1 is PRHDT and CDR2 is FYEKMQ in the germline V gene (reference sequence). CDR3 size: 14 residues. After removal of 3 bases from V and 4 bases from J, the junction contained 3 bases not matched to a gene. The CDR3 DNA, read in part, is TGTGCCAGCAGCTTGGGACAGGGAGCCTATGGC. Amino acid sequence: CASSLGQGAYG. Given in full, the CDR3 is CASSLGQGAYGYTF.

On this clone itself: Read sequence stops 3 residues before the CDR3 end, and the germline J gene provides the missing end. V is TRBV6-2 or TRBV6-3 and J is TRBJ2-1; D may be TRBD1 (5 bases). From germline, CDR1 is MNHEY and CDR2 SVGEGT. V dropped 5 bases and J dropped 6 bases, with 8 bases sitting between them. This CDR3 spans 12 amino acids. CDR3 sequence: CASSLDINEQFF. The CDR3 bases that were read are TGTGCCAGCAGTCTGGACATCAATGAG.

Points on this clone: The read ends 3 residues before the CDR3 terminus; that terminus is restored from the germline J gene. The J gene is TRBJ1-4, the V gene TRBV5-8; the match to TRBD1 covers 7 bases. The germline CDR1 and CDR2 sequences are SGHTS and YDEGEE. The CDR3 spans 14 residues. Incomplete CDR3 DNA: TGTGCCAGCGGAACAGGGGTTAAAGGTTCACCA. This gives the protein CASGTGVKGSP. The CDR3 reads in full as CASGTGVKGSPLFF.

With regard to this clone: The CDR3 end is not reached by the read, which stops 3 residues before it; the germline J gene fills it in. V gene TRBV20-1 combines with J gene TRBJ1-5; possibly TRBD1 for D (6 bases). The CDR3 totals 16 residues. Germline-derived CDR1 and CDR2 are DFQATT and SNEGSKA (reference sequence). The V and J ends lost 6 bases and 4 bases respectively, with 22 bases between them. Partial CDR3 DNA: TGCAGTGCAGAGGCGGCGGGGGGCTCGGGGAATCAGCCC. It translates to CSAEAAGGSGNQP. The whole CDR3 reads CSAEAAGGSGNQPQHF.

The part of the CDR3 DNA that was read is TGTGCCAGCAGCACGCCGGGACAGGGAATAGATACG. It translates to CASSTPGQGIDT. The CDR3 in full is CASSTPGQGIDTQYF. The rearrangement uses TRBV7-6 and TRBJ2-3; 9 positions agree with TRBD1. Read coverage stops 3 residues before the CDR3 terminus; the germline J gene supplies the remainder. The junction had 8 bases not matched to a gene; V was cut back by 5 bases and J by 5 bases. The CDR3 is made up of 15 amino acids. Germline V gives CDR1 SGHVS, CDR2 FNYEAQ.

CDR3 bases read: TGCGCCAGCAGCCAAGTCCCAGCGGGGGTCGGAGAGACC. This sequence encodes CASSQVPAGVGET. The complete CDR3 sequence is CASSQVPAGVGETQYF. This chain uses TRBV4-1 with TRBJ2-5, with TRBD2 matching over 8 bases. The CDR3 is cut off 3 residues early in the read; its end comes from the germline J gene. The CDR3 spans 16 residues. The V and J ends lost 1 base and 4 bases, in that order; junction bases with no gene match: 8. Per germline, CDR1 MGHRA and CDR2 YSYEKL.

A word on this clone: The DNA ends 3 residues before the CDR3 does, and the rest of the CDR3 is filled in from the germline J gene. This chain links TRBV19 with TRBJ2-7, with 7 bases aligning to TRBD1. Germline V gives CDR1 LNHDA, CDR2 SQIVND (reference sequence). Trimming removed 1 base from V and 1 base from J; junction bases left unmatched: 4. The CDR3 contains 15 residues. CDR3: CASSIGDSRSYEQYF. The covered CDR3 bases are TGTGCCAGTAGTATAGGGGACAGTCGATCCTACGAG.

A note on this clone: The sequenced fragment ends 3 residues before the CDR3 boundary, so the rest is inferred from the germline J gene. The V gene is TRBV7-8, the J gene TRBJ2-7, with 8 nucleotides matching TRBD1. Germline lookup yields CDR1 SGHVS and CDR2 FQNEAQ. This CDR3 region has 16 residues. J gave up 0 bases and V 4 bases, and 8 bases lay outside the gene matches. CDR3 loop: CASSSVRDRLSYEQYF. CDR3 DNA, as far as it was read: TGTGCCAGCAGCTCCGTTAGGGACAGGCTCTCCTACGAG.

Concerning this clone: Read data end 3 residues before the CDR3 end; the end is taken from the germline J gene. This chain links TRBV2 with TRBJ1-6, with TRBD1 matching over 10 bases. V dropped 7 bases and J dropped 8; count of bases not matched to a gene: 5. Germline CDR1 is SNHLY and CDR2 is FYNNEI. This CDR3 is 14 amino acids long. This chain's CDR3 is CASKTGTGDSPLHF. Partial CDR3 DNA: TGTGCCAGCAAGACCGGGACAGGGGATTCACCC.